Listed below are T cell receptor beta chains from one sample, sequenced in a study of blood T cell repertoires in COVID-19. Some clones are missing from TCRdb's copy, which holds only in-frame ones; the method was immunoSEQ multiplex PCR. In the table there are 150,000 to 200,000 clones, approximately 91% of which are singletons. The sequenced sample consisted of PBMCs or T cells enriched from blood (not recorded which). The receptors stem from a woman aged 18 to 35 who had recovered from COVID-19. The CDR3 runs from the conserved cysteine through the conserved F or W. A D gene is named only where the DNA matches it firmly. Clone size is not always given. Where it is, it says once, few, many or a class for expanded clones.

TRBD2	-	TRBV7-3	TRBJ2-1	TGTGCCAGCAGCTTACAAGCGGGAGCCTACAATGAGCAGTTCTTC	CASSLQAGAYNEQFF
-	-	TRBV5-1	TRBJ1-5	TGCGCCAGCAGCCCGACAGGTCAGCCCCAGCATTTT	CASSPTGQPQHF
TRBD2	-	TRBV5-6	TRBJ2-1	TGTGCCAGCAACCTGGGACTAGCGGAGCAAGAGCAGTTCTTC	CASNLGLAEQEQFF
-	-	TRBV2	TRBJ2-1	TGTGCCAGCAGTGCTGGCGGGACCTACAATGAGCAGTTCTTC	CASSAGGTYNEQFF
TRBD1	few	TRBV25-1	TRBJ2-7	TGTGCCAGCCGAACCGGGACAGGGGCCTACGAGCAGTACTTC	CASRTGTGAYEQYF
-	-	TRBV9	TRBJ2-2	TGTGCCAGCAGCGTGCGGACTTCCGTAGCCGGGGAGCTGTTTTTT	CASSVRTSVAGELFF
TRBD2	-	TRBV11-2	TRBJ2-1	TGTGCCAGCAGCTTATATGGCGGCGGGGGCTCCTACAATGAGCAGTTCTTC	CASSLYGGGGSYNEQFF
TRBD2	-	TRBV7-2	TRBJ2-7	TGTGCCAGCAGCTCAGGCTGGCGGGGGGTGGGAAGGCAGTACTTC	CASSSGWRGVGRQYF
TRBD2	-	TRBV6-5	TRBJ2-1	TGTGCCAGCCGACTAGCGGGAGGGCCCCACAATGAGCAGTTCTTC	CASRLAGGPHNEQFF
-	few	TRBV5-5	TRBJ2-2	TGTGCCAGCAGCTCCCAGACAGGACCCGGGGAGCTGTTTTTT	CASSSQTGPGELFF
TRBD2	-	TRBV28	TRBJ2-1	TGTGCCAGCAGTCCCTCCAGCGGGAGGGGTTGGAATGAGCAGTTCTTC	CASSPSSGRGWNEQFF
TRBD2	-	TRBV4-3	TRBJ2-2	TGCGCCAGCAGCCTACTAGCGGTGAACACCGGGGAGCTGTTTTTT	CASSLLAVNTGELFF
-	-	TRBV11-3	TRBJ2-7	TGTGCCAGCAGCTTAAGTTCTCGGGAAACGGTGTACTTC	CASSLSSRETVYF
-	-	TRBV15	TRBJ1-5	TGTGCCACCAGCAGAGGGGGGAACAGGGGCAATCAGCCCCAGCATTTT	CATSRGGNRGNQPQHF
TRBD1	few	TRBV19	TRBJ1-6	TGTGCCAGTAGTCCCGTGGACAGGGGTTCACCCCTCCACTTT	CASSPVDRGSPLHF
TRBD2	few	TRBV10-3	TRBJ2-4	TGTGCCATCAGTGATTGGATAGCGGGAGAGGGCAAAAACATTCAGTACTTC	CAISDWIAGEGKNIQYF
-	-	TRBV28	TRBJ2-1	TGTGCCAGCAGCCTAATCAATGAGCAGTTCTTC	CASSLINEQFF
-	few	TRBV10-3	TRBJ2-3	TGTGCCATCAGTGAAACTAGAACTAGCACAGATACGCAGTATTTT	CAISETRTSTDTQYF
-	-	TRBV19	TRBJ2-2	TGTGCCAGTAGTTTCACAGGTTCGGGCACCGGGGAGCTGTTTTTT	CASSFTGSGTGELFF
-	-	TRBV28	TRBJ1-2	TGTGCCAGCAGTTTTTCTGAGGGTGGCGATGGCTACACCTTC	CASSFSEGGDGYTF
TRBD2	-	TRBV6-2/TRBV6-3	TRBJ2-2	TGTGCCAGCAGTTGGGGACTAGCGGAGACCGGGGAGCTGTTTTTT	CASSWGLAETGELFF
TRBD1	-	TRBV5-1	TRBJ2-1	TGCGCCAGCAGCTCGGACAGGGAGCAGTTCTTC	CASSSDREQFF
-	few	TRBV5-1	TRBJ2-7	TGCGCCAGCAGCTTGGCAGGGATCCTCTCCTACGAGCAGTACTTC	CASSLAGILSYEQYF
-	-	TRBV28	TRBJ1-2	TGTGCCAGCAGTTTGTCGGCGGGGCCTTATGTCGGCTACACCTTC	CASSLSAGPYVGYTF
TRBD2	-	TRBV10-3	TRBJ2-1	TGTGCCATCAGTCCCGCGGGGGATGAGCAGTTCTTC	CAISPAGDEQFF
TRBD1	-	TRBV5-1	TRBJ1-2	TGCGCCAGCAGCTGGCAGACAGGGAACTATGGCTACACCTTC	CASSWQTGNYGYTF
-	-	TRBV28	TRBJ1-1	TGTGCCAGCACTTCCAGCACTGAAGCTTTCTTT	CASTSSTEAFF
-	-	TRBV24-1	TRBJ1-3	TGTGCCACCAGTGACCAGTCAGGGGAGAACTCTGGAAACACCATATATTTT	CATSDQSGENSGNTIYF
-	-	TRBV24-1	TRBJ1-5	TGTGCCACCAGTGGACAGTTAGATAGCAATCAGCCCCAGCATTTT	CATSGQLDSNQPQHF
-	-	TRBV28	TRBJ1-4	TGTGCCAGCAGTTCCCCTGGCGGGGGCGGAGGTGAAAAACTGTTTTTT	CASSSPGGGGGEKLFF
-	-	TRBV27	TRBJ2-5	TGTGCCAGCAGTTTATCTCGAGTAGCGGCGGCAGGGGAGACCCAGTACTTC	CASSLSRVAAAGETQYF
-	-	TRBV5-6	TRBJ2-5	TGTGCCAGCAGCTTGGCAGGGCACACCCAAGAGACCCAGTACTTC	CASSLAGHTQETQYF